These 6 T cell receptor beta chains originate from one sample sequenced in a study of cytomegalovirus exposure and HLA in healthy donors. Both 60 Vbeta primers and 13 Jbeta primers went into the PCR. Some clones are missing from TCRdb's copy, which holds only in-frame ones; the method was immunoSEQ multiplex PCR. Of approximately 120,000 clones listed, under 85% are singletons. The specimen sequenced was PBMCs. The origin of the receptors is a woman in her 50s in good health and CMV-seropositive.

V gene TRBV6-1 combines with J gene TRBJ2-1; 7 bases align to TRBD1. Germline CDR1 and CDR2: MNHNS and SASEGT. The CDR3 contains 15 residues. The V gene end was trimmed by 2 bases and the J gene end by 9 bases; junction bases not matched to a gene: 10. The CDR3 here is CASSEHSMGTAEQFF. The CDR3 DNA follows: TGTGCCAGCAGTGAACACTCAATGGGGACAGCTGAGCAGTTCTTC.

V gene TRBV5-1 combines with J gene TRBJ2-5; TRBD2 is a possible D gene (6 bases). V lost 0 bases and J 5 bases, leaving 11 bases between the germline ends. There are 14 residues in the CDR3. CDR1 SGHRS and CDR2 YFSETQ come from the germline V gene. CDR3 coding DNA: TGCGCCAGCAGCTTGGTCCCGGGGGAGGAGACCCAGTACTTC. Translating gives CASSLVPGEETQYF.

The V gene is TRBV7-2, the J gene TRBJ2-7, with TRBD1 matching over 10 bases. CDR3 length: 15 amino acids. The trim removed 4 bases at V and 5 bases at J, leaving 8 bases unmatched. CDR1 is SGHTA, CDR2 FQGNSA, per germline. This CDR3 is CASSSPTGGHHEQYF. CDR3 DNA: TGTGCCAGCAGCTCCCCGACAGGGGGCCACCACGAGCAGTACTTC.

The chain combines TRBV4-1 with TRBJ1-4; TRBD1 might be the D (5 bases). The germline V and J ends were trimmed by 4 bases and 4 bases, with 13 bases remaining between them. This CDR3 is built from 15 residues. Germline values: CDR1 MGHRA, CDR2 YSYEKL. The CDR3 loop is CASSLYPQVNEKLFF. As DNA, the CDR3 is TGCGCCAGCAGCCTCTACCCACAGGTTAATGAAAAACTGTTTTTT.

The chain is built from TRBV7-2 and TRBJ2-7; TRBD1 might be the D (6 bases). Germline V gene lookup returns CDR1 SGHTA and CDR2 FQGNSA. The CDR3 sequence is 17 residues long. Trimming took 4 bases from V and 0 from J, leaving 19 bases between them. The CDR3 reads CASSSIGHRVHSYEQYF. The CDR3 bases are TGTGCCAGCAGCTCGATCGGGCACAGGGTTCACTCCTACGAGCAGTACTTC.

The chain couples TRBV4-3 to TRBJ1-6; D perhaps matches TRBD1 (5 bases). This CDR3 spans 18 amino acids. From germline, CDR1 is LGHNA and CDR2 YSLEER. V gave up 0 bases and J gave up 9 bases, with 21 bases separating them. CDR3 sequence (DNA): TGCGCCAGCAGCCAAGATACAGCCAGAGGAGGGGTTGGTTCACCCCTCCACTTT. Encoded protein: CASSQDTARGGVGSPLHF.